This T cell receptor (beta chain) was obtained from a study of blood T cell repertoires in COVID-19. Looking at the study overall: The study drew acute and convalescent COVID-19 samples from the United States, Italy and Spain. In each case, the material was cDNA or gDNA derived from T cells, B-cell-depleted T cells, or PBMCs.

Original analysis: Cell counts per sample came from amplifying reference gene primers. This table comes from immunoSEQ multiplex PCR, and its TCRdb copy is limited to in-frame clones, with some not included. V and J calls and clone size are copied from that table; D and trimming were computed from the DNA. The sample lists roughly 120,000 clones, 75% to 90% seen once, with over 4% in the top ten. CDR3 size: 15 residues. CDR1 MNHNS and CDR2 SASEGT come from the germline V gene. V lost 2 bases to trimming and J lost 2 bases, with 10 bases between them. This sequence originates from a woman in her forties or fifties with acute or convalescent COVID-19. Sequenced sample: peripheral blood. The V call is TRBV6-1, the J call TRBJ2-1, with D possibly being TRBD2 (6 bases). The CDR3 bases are TGTGCCAGCAGTGAACGCGGAGGGGCCTACAATGAGCAGTTCTTC. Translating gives CASSERGGAYNEQFF.